The clone carrying this TCR beta chain was seen a single time. V lost 7 bases to trimming and J lost 9 bases, with 6 bases between them. Germline lookup yields CDR1 MGHRA and CDR2 YSYEKL. CDR3 length: 9 amino acids. TCRdb analysed the 5' RACE reads with MiXCR anew, one entry per CDR3 protein. The table records roughly 520,000 distinct CDR3 sequences, just over 20% of them present only once. These data come from a study of T cells after yellow fever vaccination. The sequencing used PBMCs, collected about 21 days after the first yellow fever vaccination. The source of this sequence is a man younger than 30 who received the YFV17D yellow fever vaccine. The chain carries TRBV4-1 and TRBJ2-5; maybe TRBD2 (5 bases). The CDR3 reads CASKEAQYF. The CDR3 bases are TGCGCCAGCAAGGAGGCCCAGTACTTC.